The rows below give T cell receptor beta chains drawn from one sample of a study of blood T cell repertoires in COVID-19. Produced via immunoSEQ multiplex PCR; TCRdb's table is partial and in-frame only. The top ten clones hold around 4.2% of a sample with about 290,000 clones, approximately 86% of them seen once. The material sequenced was peripheral blood. Every receptor here comes from a woman aged 50 to 65 with active or convalescent COVID-19. Both conserved end residues are part of each CDR3. The D gene is left open where the match is weak. Clone size is shown for a subset of rows, as once, few, many or a class of expanded clone.

d_gene | j_gene | abundance | v_gene | CDR3nt | CDR3aa
TRBD2 | TRBJ2-7 | - | TRBV10-1 | TGCGCCAGCAGCCAGGGGGGTACTAGCGGGAGGGCCAAGGAGCAGTACTTC | CASSQGGTSGRAKEQYF
- | TRBJ2-7 | - | TRBV15 | TGTGCCACCAGCAGGGACTTGTTGGGGGCCACTTACGAGCAGTACTTC | CATSRDLLGATYEQYF
- | TRBJ2-1 | - | TRBV6-5 | TGTGCCAGCATCGTGATTACAGGTTTTGGGAATGAGCAGTTCTTC | CASIVITGFGNEQFF
TRBD2 | TRBJ2-1 | many | TRBV11-2 | TGTGCCAGCAGCCTTACGTTGACTAGCGGGAGCAATGAGCAGTTCTTC | CASSLTLTSGSNEQFF
- | TRBJ2-7 | - | TRBV7-6 | TGTGCCAGCAGCTTAGATGGGACACACTACGAGCAGTACTTC | CASSLDGTHYEQYF
TRBD2 | TRBJ2-2 | - | TRBV7-6 | TGTGCCAGCAGCTTAGCGCCCCCTAGCGGGGGAAACACCGGGGAGCTGTTTTTT | CASSLAPPSGGNTGELFF
TRBD1 | TRBJ1-4 | - | TRBV6-5 | TGTGCCAGCAGTTACACGGGACAGGACGAAAAACTGTTTTTT | CASSYTGQDEKLFF
TRBD2 | TRBJ2-7 | - | TRBV4-1 | TGCGCCAGCAGCCGTCTAGCGGGAGTGCCGGACGAGCAGTACTTC | CASSRLAGVPDEQYF
- | TRBJ1-1 | - | TRBV2 | TGTGCCAGCAGTGAGCGGTTCACTGAAGCTTTCTTT | CASSERFTEAFF
- | TRBJ1-4 | - | TRBV5-4 | TGTGCCAGCAGCTTGGAAGCGGCAGGTGGCGATGAAAAACTGTTTTTT | CASSLEAAGGDEKLFF
- | TRBJ2-3 | few | TRBV7-2 | TGTGCCAGCAGCTTAGATGGCGGTCATTGGGATACGCAGTATTTT | CASSLDGGHWDTQYF
- | TRBJ2-7 | few | TRBV5-4 | TGTGCCAGCAGGTTACAGGCTTCCTACGAGCAGTACTTC | CASRLQASYEQYF
- | TRBJ2-7 | - | TRBV4-1 | TGCGCCAGCAGCCAGAGGGGGGGCCTCTCCTACGAGCAGTACTTC | CASSQRGGLSYEQYF
- | TRBJ1-4 | - | TRBV28 | TGTGCCAGCAGTTCCCCGGTCGCAACTAATGAAAAACTGTTTTTT | CASSSPVATNEKLFF
TRBD2 | TRBJ2-2 | - | TRBV7-3 | TGTGCCAGCAGCTCCCTGACTAGCGCCGGGGAGCTGTTTTTT | CASSSLTSAGELFF